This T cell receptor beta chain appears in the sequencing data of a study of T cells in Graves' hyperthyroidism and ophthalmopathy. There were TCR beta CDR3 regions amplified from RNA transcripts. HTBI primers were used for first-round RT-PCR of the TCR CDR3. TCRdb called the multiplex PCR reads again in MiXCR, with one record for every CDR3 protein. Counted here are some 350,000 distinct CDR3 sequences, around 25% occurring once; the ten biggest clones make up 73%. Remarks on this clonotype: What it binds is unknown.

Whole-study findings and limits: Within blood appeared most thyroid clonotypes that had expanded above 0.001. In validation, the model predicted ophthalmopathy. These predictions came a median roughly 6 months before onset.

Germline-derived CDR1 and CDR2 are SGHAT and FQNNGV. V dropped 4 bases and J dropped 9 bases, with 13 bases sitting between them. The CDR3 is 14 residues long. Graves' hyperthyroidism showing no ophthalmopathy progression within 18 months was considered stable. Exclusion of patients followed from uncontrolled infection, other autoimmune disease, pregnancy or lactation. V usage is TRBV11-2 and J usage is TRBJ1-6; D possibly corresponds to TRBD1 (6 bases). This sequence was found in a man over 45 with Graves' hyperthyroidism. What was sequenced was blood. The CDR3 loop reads CASSSLLGGSPLHF. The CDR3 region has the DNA TGTGCCAGCAGCTCCCTATTAGGGGGTTCACCCCTCCACTTT.